A single sample gave rise to the 5 T cell receptor beta chains below, sequenced in a study of Ad26.COV2.S vaccination and SARS-CoV-2 variants. Generated by immunoSEQ multiplex PCR, the TCRdb table keeps only in-frame clones and is missing some. Here the sample spans some 350,000 clones, about 92% being singletons. Sequenced material: peripheral blood, taken after recovery from COVID-19. The receptors shown here come from a human donor who had recovered from COVID-19.

This chain connects TRBV3-1 (or the pseudogene TRBV3-2) to TRBJ2-5, with 8 bases matching TRBD1. The CDR3 spans 16 residues. J gave up 2 bases and V 0 bases, and 5 bases lay outside the gene matches. Germline lookup yields CDR1 LGHDT and CDR2 YNNKEL (reference sequence). CDR3 sequence reads: CASSQDGTGWQETQYF. The CDR3 nucleotides read TGTGCCAGCAGCCAAGATGGGACAGGTTGGCAAGAGACCCAGTACTTC.

The rearrangement joins TRBV27 to TRBJ1-4; D not certain. This CDR3 spans 17 amino acids. The germline V and J ends were trimmed by 5 bases and 1 base, with 17 bases remaining between them. Germline V gene data show CDR1 as MNHEY and CDR2 as SMNVEV (reference sequence). CDR3: CASSHQTPTLTNEKLFF. The CDR3 DNA follows: TGTGCCAGCAGTCACCAGACACCAACCCTAACTAATGAAAAACTGTTTTTT.

V and J are TRBV7-2 and TRBJ2-7; 10 bases fit TRBD2. Germline-derived CDR1 and CDR2 are SGHTA and FQGNSA. Trimming removed 3 bases from V and 0 bases from J; junction bases left unmatched: 5. The CDR3 is made up of 16 amino acids. CDR3 region: CASSFPSGGLSYEQYF. CDR3 nucleotide sequence: TGTGCCAGCAGCTTTCCTAGCGGGGGACTCTCCTACGAGCAGTACTTC.

The chain couples TRBV5-4 to TRBJ2-1; 8 bases match TRBD1. Germline lookup yields CDR1 SGHNT and CDR2 YYREEE (reference sequence). The CDR3 length is 15 residues. Trimming cost V 4 bases and J 8 bases; bases outside gene matches: 11. CDR3 sequence reads: CASSLPGQGSYEQFF. In DNA form, the CDR3 reads TGTGCCAGCAGCCTGCCCGGACAGGGAAGTTATGAGCAGTTCTTC. Variable domain in full (rest from reference TRBV5-4 and TRBJ2-1): ETGVTQSPTHLIKTRGQQVTLRCSSQSGHNTVSWYQQALGQGPQFIFQYYREEENGRGNFPPRFSGLQFPNYSSELNVNALELDDSALYLCASSLPGQGSYEQFFGPGTRLTVL.

This clone has a handful of counts. This chain joins TRBV11-2 and TRBJ1-6; TRBD1 agrees at 10 bases. This CDR3 comprises 15 residues. The germline CDR1 and CDR2 sequences are SGHAT and FQNNGV. V lost 1 base, J lost 10 bases, and 4 bases stayed unmatched. The CDR3 coding sequence is TGTGCCAGCAGCTTAGTCGGGACAGGGGTATCACCCCTCCACTTT. It specifies CASSLVGTGVSPLHF.